Listed here are 21 T cell receptor beta chains from one sample, sequenced in a study of CD8 T cells in Susac syndrome. When the RNA was reverse transcribed, random hexamers were used with an input of roughly 0.45 to 1 ug. TCRdb processed the immunoSEQ multiplex PCR reads anew with MiXCR; each CDR3 protein has one entry. The sample consists of hundreds of thousands of distinct CDR3 sequences, 80% to 95% of them appearing once. Sequencing was done on a sample of CD4+ T cells from PBMCs. The source is a human donor with multiple sclerosis.

The chain links TRBV18 to TRBJ2-7, with a weak D call TRBD2 (5 bases). Trimming left V 1 base short and J 6 bases short, with 16 bases between. Germline-derived CDR1 and CDR2 are KGHSH and LQKENI. The CDR3 is 15 residues long. CDR3 coding DNA: TGTGCCAGCTCACCACTGGCTAGCTCGATAGGCGAGCAGTACGTC. Its protein is CASSPLASSIGEQYV.

The chain employs TRBV20-1 and TRBJ1-5; a weak D match, TRBD1 (6 bases). Germline-derived CDR1 and CDR2 are DFQATT and SNEGSKA (reference sequence). This CDR3 region has 15 residues. V was shortened by 6 bases and J by 1 base, with 16 bases between the two germline ends. The CDR3 here is CSATPGGVSNQPQHF. CDR3 sequence (DNA): TGCAGTGCAACCCCGGGGGGCGTCAGCAATCAGCCCCAGCATTTT.

J is TRBJ2-5 and V is TRBV12-5; 9 bases match TRBD1. The end of the DNA fits TRBJ2-7 better, so the J call may be wrong. CDR1 LGHNT and CDR2 FRNRAP come from the germline V gene. The length of the CDR3 is 16 residues. This CDR3 reads CASGLVLTGGSHEQYV. In DNA form, the CDR3 reads TGTGCTAGTGGTTTGGTCCTAACAGGGGGCTCCCACGAGCAGTACGTC.

V and J are TRBV2 and TRBJ2-1; the D gene is possibly TRBD2 (6 bases). Germline lookup yields CDR1 SNHLY and CDR2 FYNNEI. The CDR3 is 13 amino acids. V shed 5 bases and J shed 4 bases, with 9 bases lying between them. As DNA, the CDR3 is TGTGCCAGCAGTCCCGGGACTTACAATGAGCAGTTCTTC. It codes for CASSPGTYNEQFF.

This chain joins TRBV6-5 and TRBJ2-1; D is undetermined. Per the germline V gene, CDR1 is MNHEY and CDR2 is SVGAGI. CDR3 length equals 14 residues. With 6 bases removed from V and 6 bases from J, the gap between germline ends came to 15 bases. As DNA, the CDR3 is TGTGCCAGCAGAAGTTTGGGTCTTCTCAATGAGCAGTTCTTC. Its translation is CASRSLGLLNEQFF.

This clonotype was counted a single time. This chain links TRBV6-1 with TRBJ2-7; D is undetermined. The CDR3 covers 12 residues. The V end was cut by 6 bases, the J end by 0 bases, with 6 bases between. Germline V gene lookup returns CDR1 MNHNS and CDR2 SASEGT. The CDR3 region has the DNA TGTGCCAGCAGGGATTACTCCTACGAGCAGTACGTC. Encoded protein: CASRDYSYEQYV.

The sample holds one count of this clonotype. The V call is TRBV10-3, the J call TRBJ2-1, with TRBD2 matching over 13 bases. The CDR3 is made up of 15 amino acids. The germline CDR1 and CDR2 sequences are ENHRY and SYGVKD. V was pared by 6 bases and J by 4 bases, with 3 bases of the junction left unmatched. The CDR3 here is CAISQTSGGYNEQFF. In DNA form, the CDR3 reads TGTGCCATCAGCCAGACTAGCGGGGGGTACAATGAGCAGTTCTTC.

The V gene is TRBV7-2, the J gene TRBJ1-4, with TRBD1 matching 7 bases. J lost 8 bases, V lost 5 bases, and 8 bases had no gene match. This CDR3 is 14 amino acids long. Germline lookup yields CDR1 SGHTA and CDR2 FQGNSA. The chain's CDR3 is CASSLGTDMEKLFF. As DNA, the CDR3 is TGTGCCAGCAGCCTGGGGACAGACATGGAAAAACTGTTTTTT.

This chain joins TRBV30 and TRBJ2-3, with TRBD1 matching 7 bases. The CDR3 loop spans 16 amino acids. CDR1 and CDR2 from the germline V gene are GTSNPN and SVGIG (reference sequence). V shed 3 bases and J 1 base; nucleotides not matched to a gene: 10. The CDR3 nucleotides read TGTGCCTGGAGCGACAGGGACGTCTTGGGCACAGATACGCAGTATTTT. This codes for CAWSDRDVLGTDTQYF.

This sequence joins TRBV9 and TRBJ2-7; 8 positions match TRBD2. CDR1 and CDR2 from the germline V gene are SGDLS and YYNGEE. The CDR3 is 14 residues long. The junction had 10 bases not matched to a gene; V was cut back by 4 bases and J by 7 bases. CDR3 in amino acids: CASSLPAGDREQYV. CDR3 DNA sequence: TGTGCCAGCAGCCTCCCAGCGGGAGACAGGGAGCAGTACGTC.

This chain uses TRBV12-3 or TRBV12-4 with TRBJ1-2, with 7 nucleotides matching TRBD1. Unmatched junction bases numbered 5, after V lost 3 bases and J lost 4 bases. The CDR3 covers 14 residues. The CDR3 bases are TGTGCCAGCAGTTTCGGCAGGGGGTTCTATGGCTACACCTTC. It is translated as CASSFGRGFYGYTF.

The J gene is TRBJ2-3, the V gene TRBV7-2; D call uncertain. Germline CDR1 reads SGHTA; CDR2 reads FQGNSA. The CDR3 covers 15 residues. The V end lost 1 base, the J end lost 4 bases, and 12 bases lay between the germline ends. The CDR3 reads CASSLVGTAPDTQYF. In nucleotides, the CDR3 is TGTGCCAGCAGCTTAGTTGGTACCGCCCCAGATACGCAGTATTTT.

The chain recombines TRBV30 with TRBJ2-1; D not resolved. The CDR3 has 14 amino acids. Trimming left V 0 bases short and J 5 bases short, with 11 bases between. Germline V CDR1 and CDR2: GTSNPN, SVGIG (reference sequence). CDR3 amino acids: CAWSVAWVDNEQFF. The CDR3 DNA reads as TGTGCCTGGAGTGTTGCTTGGGTCGACAATGAGCAGTTCTTC.

The chain employs TRBV7-2 and TRBJ1-1; 9 bases map to TRBD1. Germline values: CDR1 SGHTA, CDR2 FQGNSA. The trim removed 4 bases at V and 0 bases at J, leaving 9 bases unmatched. The CDR3 is 17 amino acids. Here the CDR3 reads CASSSRDRVSLNTEAFF. The DNA of the CDR3 is TGTGCCAGCAGCTCCAGGGACAGGGTGTCCCTGAACACTGAAGCTTTCTTT.

This clonotype was seen once. This chain uses TRBV7-3 with TRBJ2-2, with 10 bases aligning to TRBD2. V trimming: 5 bases; J trimming: 7 bases; junction bases outside the gene matches: 13. The CDR3 has 17 amino acids. Per germline, CDR1 SGHTA and CDR2 FQGTGA. The CDR3 spells CASSREDLAGAVGELFF. In DNA form, the CDR3 reads TGTGCCAGCAGCAGAGAAGATCTAGCGGGAGCGGTCGGGGAGCTGTTTTTT.

The V call is TRBV7-9, the J call TRBJ2-5, with D possibly TRBD2 on 5 matching bases. This CDR3 is built from 16 residues. V lost 4 bases and J lost 2, with 17 bases in between. Germline V gene lookup returns CDR1 SEHNR and CDR2 FQNEAQ (reference sequence). The CDR3, as DNA: TGTGCCAGCAGCTCCCCTGTAGTAGCGTGGCAAGAGACCCAGTACTTC. This gives the protein CASSSPVVAWQETQYF.

The chain is built from TRBV3-1 and TRBJ2-3, with 9 bases matching TRBD1. Germline-derived CDR1 and CDR2 are LGHDT and YNNKEL (reference sequence). Trimming removed 0 bases from V and 5 bases from J; junction bases left unmatched: 6. The CDR3 loop spans 16 amino acids. CDR3 coding DNA: TGTGCCAGCAGCCAAGATCGGGGACAGGGCATAGATACGCAGTATTTT. As protein: CASSQDRGQGIDTQYF.

The rearrangement joins TRBV29-1 to TRBJ2-7; D is ambiguous. Trimming cost V 1 base and J 9 bases, with 10 bases left between them. There are 11 residues in the CDR3. The germline V gene encodes CDR1 SQVTM and CDR2 ANQGSEA. Here the CDR3 DNA reads TGCAGCGTTGAAGCGGCCCACGGGCAGTACTTC. Amino acid sequence: CSVEAAHGQYF.

CDR3 sequence reads: CASSPQEAPRQPQHF. CDR3 in DNA: TGTGCCAGCTCGCCCCAGGAAGCCCCAAGACAGCCCCAGCATTTT. The chain combines TRBV18 with TRBJ1-5; D remains unclear. V gave up 6 bases and J gave up 7 bases, with 19 bases separating them. The CDR3 totals 15 residues. CDR1 and CDR2 from the germline V gene are KGHSH and LQKENI.

The chain has TRBV29-1 and TRBJ2-2; TRBD2 matches 7 bases. The V gene's germline CDR1 is SQVTM and CDR2 ANQGSEA. The CDR3 spans 14 residues. After removal of 3 bases from V and 4 bases from J, the junction contained 5 bases not matched to a gene. CDR3 DNA sequence: TGCAGCGTTGATTCTAGCGGAGTCACCGGGGAGCTGTTTTTT. It translates to CSVDSSGVTGELFF.

J is TRBJ1-6 and V is TRBV2; tentative D call: TRBD1 (5 bases). The CDR3 length is 13 residues. CDR1 is SNHLY, CDR2 FYNNEI, per germline. Trimming removed 4 bases at V and 7 bases at J, with 8 bases between. The CDR3 loop is CASSGRGNSPLHF. The CDR3 region has the DNA TGTGCCAGCAGTGGTCGGGGGAATTCACCCCTCCACTTT.